This TCR beta chain was recovered during a study of shared clonotypes between healthy human individuals (TCRdb year 2020). In the study overall: The cohort comprised a couple of women and a few men aged 18 to 49 years. Per donor, leukapheresis produced somewhere between about 0.9 and 9 billion PBMCs. Different laboratories and diverse techniques were used to prepare libraries and sequence TCR repertoires, to increase sequencing depth and limit assay-specific biases. For each donor, three plates each were used for CD4 naive and CD4 memory, two plates were used for CD8 naive, and one plate was used for CD8 memory. To estimate repertoire size and how much clonotypes are shared between individuals, the study performed deep sequencing of blood TCR repertoires from five healthy adults. Study-level results and caveats: Even with the large sequencing depth, rarefaction of the sorted-subset datasets indicated that sequencing was incomplete. Compared with non-shared clonotypes, clonotypes shared by all four sorted-subset donors had higher generation probabilities. The genetic and exposure-history diversity represented was limited by the small number of donors. Naive subsets generally had larger estimated clonotype richness than memory subsets. Sampling was restricted to blood, and TCR repertoires in tissues likely differ from the TCR repertoires found in blood. Pairwise subsampling indicated that sequencing depth was expected to affect the degree of clonotype sharing among donors. Sharing across several donors was observed for around 4.8% of naive CD4, 3.5% of naive CD8, about 2.3% of memory CD4, and about 0.39% of memory CD8 clonotypes.

Taken from cysteine to phenylalanine, the CDR3 has 15 residues. Only the CDR3 part of the read is kept: 45 bases, read in frame from the first base. Looking up the germline V gene yields CDR1 SGHTA and CDR2 FQGTGA. The germline V and J ends show losses of 5 bases and 5 bases respectively, and no gene match explains 9 bases of the junction. TCR CDR3 regions were amplified from genomic DNA by multiplex PCR using the deep immunoSEQ assay. For each cell subset, the extracted genomic DNA was distributed evenly across all wells of several immunoSEQ 96-well plates, and each plate served as one replicate. For sorted subsets, approximately 190 ng of genomic DNA, equivalent to some 33,000 T cell genomes, went into each replicate PCR. Purified libraries were quantified with a Qubit 3.0 fluorometer, sized on a Bioanalyzer 2100, and re-quantified with the KAPA Library Quantification kit. Every immunoSEQ 96-well plate was sequenced on a dedicated single-read 150-cycle Illumina NextSeq 550 flow cell. In the authors' own workflow: Because the immunoSEQ output held only junctional sequences and lacked quality scores, the filtering could not match the filtering applied to full-length reads. Sequences were annotated with PyIR, a Python wrapper for IgBLAST v1.9, using IMGT germline references to assign V/J genes and CDR3. Reads were removed for weak V/J assignments (E-value above 1e-6), missing CDR3, stop codons, out-of-frame junctions, or ambiguous translated residues. A V3J clonotype was defined by an identical inferred V gene, J gene, and CDR3 amino acid sequence. Percentage overlap between repertoires was computed as shared unique clonotypes divided by the size of the smaller repertoire. Repertoire richness was assessed with RTK rarefaction, the Chao1 estimator, and Recon v2.1 estimates of unobserved clonotypes. For all TCRbeta clonotypes obtained by the gDNA method from several donors, generation probabilities were computed with OLGA. TCRdb provides this immuneACCESS table in a form limited to in-frame rearrangements. Some clones are lacking; in checked studies, under half of them reflect an unresolved V gene, and why the rest are absent is not known. Clone size and the V and J calls come from that table; the DNA yielded D and trimming. The sample data list some 2.1 million clones, and about 95% of these were observed just once. The top ten constitute roughly 1.1% of the sample.

As regards this clone: Its antigen is still unknown. Within one base of it there is no much larger clone, and no base qualities were kept.

CD8 naive samples were obtained by positive selection for CCR7 among CD45RO-negative cells, yielding a CD45RA+CCR7+ population from which TemRA cells were excluded. Healthy HIV-negative adults with no recently reported acute infections or vaccinations were included as donors. Every donor was a Caucasian adult residing in Nashville, Tennessee, USA. Blood was obtained by leukapheresis, after which PBMCs were separated by Ficoll-Histopaque density gradient centrifugation and cryopreserved in liquid nitrogen vapor phase. Purity and quantity of every magnetically sorted T cell population were checked by analytical flow cytometry. From each sorted fraction, genomic DNA was isolated and quantified by UV absorbance on a Nanodrop 2000c.

Specimen: naive CD8+ T cells sorted from blood. Reading the label with the study, this specimen's cell subset or site is: CD45RA+CCR7+. The sequence links TRBV7-3 to TRBJ2-3; 8 bases in the junction line up with TRBD1. The sequence derives from a man younger than 35 in good health. CDR3 reads: CASSLGTGGQDTQYF. The DNA sequence is TGTGCCAGCAGCCTCGGGACAGGCGGGCAAGATACGCAGTATTTT.